This section outlines one TCR beta chain sequence together with its context. This sample was included in a study of blood T cells in healthy people across ages. Roughly 9.8 milliliters of peripheral blood were drawn from each donor. The second PCR ran about 6 to 12 cycles with a sample-barcoded 5' primer and J-beta primers. TCRdb processed the 5' RACE reads anew with MiXCR; each CDR3 protein has one entry. Of 850,000 to 1,100,000 distinct CDR3 sequences listed, more than 30% are singletons. This TCR derives from a man aged 18 to 30 in good health. Sequenced material: blood.

CDR3 in DNA: TGTGCCAGCAGCTTAAACTACAGGGGCTCCACCGGGGAGCTGTTTTTT. As protein: CASSLNYRGSTGELFF. V usage is TRBV7-2 and J usage is TRBJ2-2, with TRBD1 identical over 7 bases. Per the germline V gene, CDR1 is SGHTA and CDR2 is FQGNSA. The CDR3 extends over 16 amino acids. J was trimmed by 4 bases and V by 2 bases; bases with no gene match: 7.